This TCR beta chain was profiled in a study of CXCR3-negative and CXCR3-positive naive CD8 T cells. Looked up from germline, CDR1 is MGHRA and CDR2 is YSYEKL. The CDR3 contains 16 residues. The TRB cDNA libraries were prepared by 5' RACE with UMI labels. Each CDR3 protein gets one entry in TCRdb, which reprocessed the 5' RACE reads and gives no DNA. This sample contains some 130,000 distinct CDR3 sequences. Cells classed as naive CD8+ T cells were CD45RO-CCR7+CD27+CD95-. Sequenced input: naive CXCR3- CD8+ T cells from blood. Subset denoted: CD45RO-CCR7+CD27+CD95- naive CD8+ T cells lacking CXCR3 (TNR3-). The clonotype was recovered from a human donor in good health. Some clones in this sample may be carry-over from other donors' samples. The chain joins TRBV4-1 to TRBJ2-7; TCRdb selects TRBD1, and the lack of DNA leaves this call unchecked. The CDR3 sequence: CASSQQPLGQGNEQYF.